A single TCR beta chain is shown here with its context. The data belong to a study of Graves' ophthalmopathy and Graves' hyperthyroidism. RNA transcripts provided the template for amplifying TCR beta CDR3 regions. RT-PCR in the first round used HTBI primers; a second-round multiplex PCR followed. Via MiXCR, TCRdb re-called the multiplex PCR reads, giving one row per CDR3 protein. Of over a million distinct CDR3 sequences listed, 36% are singletons. The CDR3 has 15 amino acids. Trimming at V came to 4 bases and at J to 7 bases, leaving 9 bases not matched to a gene. CDR1 is SGHDN and CDR2 is FVKESK in the germline V gene.

The sample was peripheral blood or thyroid tissue (not recorded which). The chain is built from TRBV14 and TRBJ1-4, with 7 bases lining up with TRBD1. This receptor was taken from an adult man with Graves' hyperthyroidism. CDR3 sequence reads: CASSRQTGIREKLFF. The CDR3 region has the DNA TGTGCCAGCAGCCGACAGACAGGGATCCGTGAAAAACTGTTTTTT.